Below, 6 T cell receptor beta chains from the same sample are listed, as sequenced in a study of tumor-infiltrating lymphocytes in primary liver carcinoma. Total RNA amounting to roughly 450 ng was the source from which TCR beta cDNA was made with a constant-region primer. ARM-PCR, slightly modified, supplied the TCR beta libraries through three nested multiplex PCR rounds. The study ran its first two PCR rounds for about 11 cycles each, using TRBV1-TRBV30 forward primers and a C-beta reverse primer. TCRdb re-called the multiplex PCR reads through MiXCR, storing one row per CDR3 protein. The repertoire has some 130,000 distinct CDR3 sequences, around two thirds of them found once; the top ten carry over 8%. Co-extraction of RNA and DNA was performed on roughly 17-32 mg of unsorted bulk tissue. Input material: tumor-adjacent normal liver tissue. The receptors come from a woman aged 55-70 years with primary liver carcinoma and hepatitis B virus infection.

The chain carries TRBV28 and TRBJ1-5; perhaps TRBD1 as D (5 bases). The CDR3 contains 15 residues. CDR1 is MDHEN, CDR2 SYDVKM, per germline. V gave up 11 bases and J gave up 7 bases, with 24 bases separating them. CDR3 region: CAGASGTGGYQPQHF. CDR3 bases: TGTGCCGGCGCATCCGGAACAGGCGGATACCAGCCCCAGCATTTT.

Remarks on this clonotype: With a much larger clone just one base away, this may be a read error. The chain joins TRBV29-1 to TRBJ2-3, with D possibly matching TRBD2 (8 bases). V gave up 7 bases and J gave up 4 bases, with 18 bases separating them. The germline CDR1 and CDR2 sequences are SQVTM and ANQGSEA. This CDR3 region has 14 residues. The CDR3 DNA follows: TGCAGCGGCCAGGGGGGACTAGAGTCAGATACGCAGTATTTT. The encoded protein is CSGQGGLESDTQYF.

A few counts support this clonotype. This may come from a read error, since a much larger clone is one base off. The chain links TRBV5-1 to TRBJ1-2; D is uncertain. This CDR3 spans 13 amino acids. Germline CDR1 reads SGHRS; CDR2 reads YFSETQ. CDR3 nucleotide sequence: TGCACCAGCAGCTCCGACGGAAACTATGGCTACACCTTC. Protein product: CTSSSDGNYGYTF.

On this clonotype: The junction and the germline gene differ at one end; a read error may be behind it. DNA of the CDR3: TGTGCTAGCAGTGAAGATAGGGGAGGGGCCTACGAGCAGTACTTC. It codes for CASSEDRGGAYEQYF. This chain links TRBV6-1 with TRBJ2-7, with 7 bases matching TRBD2. Germline CDR1 is MNHNS and CDR2 is SASEGT. The CDR3 contains 15 residues.

The chain joins TRBV29-1 to TRBJ1-1; D may be TRBD1 (5 bases). The CDR3 spans 13 residues. The germline CDR1 and CDR2 sequences are SQVTM and ANQGSEA. The V and J ends lost 6 bases and 7 bases respectively, with 18 bases between them. The CDR3 sequence: CSVKQRDDIEAFF. CDR3 sequence (DNA): TGCAGCGTCAAACAGAGGGACGACATTGAAGCTTTCTTT.

About this clonotype: Sequence at one end of the junction differs from germline and may be a read error. V gene TRBV2 combines with J gene TRBJ2-3; D not certain. The germline V gene encodes CDR1 SNHLY and CDR2 FYNNEI. The CDR3 has 11 residues. The CDR3 coding sequence is TGTGCCCGCGCTAGTGGAGATACGCTGTATTTT. Protein sequence: CARASGDTLYF.